The 13 T cell receptor beta chains below come from one sample, sequenced in a study of beta chain features in type 1 diabetes. Isolated RNA was reverse transcribed in full, so expressed TCRB transcripts were sequenced. TCRdb keeps only in-frame clones here, not all; method: immunoSEQ multiplex PCR. The sample lists under 130,000 clones; under 30% were seen once. No antigen has been identified for these receptors. Study-wide findings and caveats: Moderate but significant shortening of TCRB CDR3s was recorded in all four CD4+ subsets from Type 1 diabetes patients.

The sequencing input was central memory CD4+ T cells from blood. All receptors come from a woman aged 18-29 years with type 1 diabetes.

This chain connects TRBV7-8 to TRBJ2-3, with TRBD2 matching over 7 bases. Germline V CDR1 and CDR2: SGHVS, FQNEAQ. The CDR3 runs 16 residues. The trim removed 1 base at V and 0 bases at J, leaving 4 bases unmatched. As DNA, the CDR3 is TGTGCCAGCAGCTTAGTCGCGGGAGCTAGCACAGATACGCAGTATTTT. Translating gives CASSLVAGASTDTQYF.

This clone came up a few times. The genes are TRBV2 and TRBJ1-1; D ambiguous. The CDR3 covers 14 residues. CDR1 is SNHLY, CDR2 FYNNEI, per germline. Trimming removed 4 bases at V and 1 base at J, with 10 bases between. The CDR3 nucleotides are TGTGCCAGCAGTGCCGGAGTCGGGAACACTGAAGCTTTCTTT. It specifies CASSAGVGNTEAFF.

A few counts support this clone. The gene calls are TRBV16 and TRBJ1-5; D is unclear. Trimming took off 4 bases at V and 0 bases at J, with 10 bases between the two ends. The germline V gene has CDR1 KGHSY and CDR2 FQNENV. The CDR3 length is 15 residues. CDR3 sequence (DNA): TGTGCCAGCAGCCCGGACGGGGATAGCAATCAGCCCCAGCATTTT. Protein sequence: CASSPDGDSNQPQHF. Drawing the rest from reference TRBV16 and TRBJ1-5, the complete variable domain is GEEVAQTPKHLVRGEGQKAKLYCAPIKGHSYVFWYQQVLKNEFKFLISFQNENVFDETGMPKERFSAKCLPNSPCSLEIQATKLEDSAVYFCASSPDGDSNQPQHFGDGTRLSIL.

The chain links TRBV18 to TRBJ2-2; D is ambiguous. The germline CDR1 and CDR2 sequences are KGHSH and LQKENI. V lost 2 bases, J lost 4 bases, and 11 bases lay in between. CDR3 size: 15 residues. The CDR3, as DNA: TGTGCCAGCTCACCATACGACTCCAGCACCGGGGAGCTGTTTTTT. This encodes CASSPYDSSTGELFF.

This clone was picked up a small number of times. This chain links TRBV27 with TRBJ2-6; D remains ambiguous. V was trimmed by 5 bases and J by 2 bases, leaving 10 bases between them. CDR1 and CDR2 (germline): MNHEY, SMNVEV (reference sequence). The CDR3 runs to 15 residues. CDR3: CASSLRRTGANVLTF. The CDR3 coding sequence is TGTGCCAGCAGTCTACGGAGAACTGGGGCCAACGTCCTGACTTTC.

This clone was seen only once. This chain links TRBV6-1 with TRBJ2-3, with 7 bases aligning to TRBD1. The CDR3 covers 16 residues. Germline V gene data show CDR1 as MNHNS and CDR2 as SASEGT. The J segment lost 6 bases and the V segment lost 3 bases, leaving 12 bases of the junction unmatched. The CDR3 here is CASSEQGVSVVDTQYF. The CDR3 DNA reads TGTGCCAGCAGTGAGCAGGGGGTATCGGTGGTGGATACGCAGTATTTT.

This clone has only a few counts. J is TRBJ1-1 and V is TRBV30; D is possibly TRBD1 (6 bases). Looked up from germline, CDR1 is GTSNPN and CDR2 is SVGIG (reference sequence). This CDR3 region has 13 residues. V was pared by 7 bases and J by 3 bases, with 15 bases between. In nucleotides, the CDR3 is TGTGCCTACAACACAGGGATCGACACTGAAGCTTTCTTT. It codes for CAYNTGIDTEAFF.

V is TRBV6-5 and J is TRBJ1-1; the match to TRBD1 covers 9 bases. Germline V gives CDR1 MNHEY, CDR2 SVGAGI. With 6 bases clipped from V and 3 bases from J, the junction kept 8 bases outside the gene matches. The CDR3 totals 15 residues. The CDR3 loop reads CASRLPGQGHTEAFF. The CDR3 coding sequence is TGTGCCAGCAGGCTCCCCGGACAGGGGCACACTGAAGCTTTCTTT.

This clone has just a few counts. The chain has TRBV18 and TRBJ1-1, with D unresolved. Germline V lookup: CDR1 KGHSH, CDR2 LQKENI. This CDR3 spans 17 amino acids. V shed 1 base and J shed 4 bases, with 19 bases lying between them. The CDR3 nucleotides are TGTGCCAGCTCACCACAGGCGGTCCGTGGTGGTGCCACTGAAGCTTTCTTT. Its protein product is CASSPQAVRGGATEAFF. The entire variable domain, with the rest obtained from reference TRBV18 and TRBJ1-1, is as follows: NAGVMQNPRHLVRRRGQEARLRCSPMKGHSHVYWYRQLPEEGLKFMVYLQKENIIDESGMPKERFSAEFPKEGPSILRIQQVVRGDSAAYFCASSPQAVRGGATEAFFGQGTRLTVV.

The rearrangement links TRBV4-3 to TRBJ2-5, with D perhaps TRBD1 (6 bases). Deletions cut 0 bases from V and 5 bases from J, with 16 bases between. Germline values: CDR1 LGHNA, CDR2 YSLEER. There are 16 residues in the CDR3. The CDR3 loop is CASSQDWSRGWETQYF. Written as DNA, the CDR3 is TGCGCCAGCAGCCAAGACTGGAGTAGGGGGTGGGAGACCCAGTACTTC.

This chain uses TRBV5-1 with TRBJ2-2, with TRBD2 matching 13 bases. Germline trimming cut 2 bases from V and 6 bases from J; bases unmatched to any gene: 1. The germline V gene encodes CDR1 SGHRS and CDR2 YFSETQ. The CDR3 contains 15 residues. CDR3 coding DNA: TGCGCCAGCAGCTTACTAGCGGGAGGGGCCGGGGAGCTGTTTTTT. Residues: CASSLLAGGAGELFF.

This chain uses TRBV11-2 with TRBJ2-3, with 8 bases that match TRBD2. J lost 2 bases, V lost 6 bases, and 1 base had no gene match. The germline V gene has CDR1 SGHAT and CDR2 FQNNGV. The CDR3 has 13 residues. The CDR3 is CASRLAATDTQYF. Here the CDR3 DNA reads TGTGCCAGCAGACTAGCGGCCACAGATACGCAGTATTTT.

J is TRBJ2-2 and V is TRBV7-9, with TRBD1 identical over 8 bases. Germline V gene lookup returns CDR1 SEHNR and CDR2 FQNEAQ (reference sequence). This CDR3 is built from 16 residues. J lost 7 bases, V lost 5 bases, and 12 bases had no gene match. CDR3 in DNA: TGTGCCAGCAGCCCCATGTGGACAGGGTACAACGGGGAGCTGTTTTTT. This codes for CASSPMWTGYNGELFF.